This T cell receptor (beta chain) is from a study of neurological immune-mediated disorders. TCRdb called the 5' RACE reads again in MiXCR, with one record for every CDR3 protein. The data show tens of thousands of distinct CDR3 sequences, 20% to 30% seen once. This clonotype was seen ten or more times. The CDR3 has 15 amino acids. Germline V gene lookup returns CDR1 DFQATT and CDR2 SNEGSKA (reference sequence). The ends lost 2 bases at V and 7 bases at J; junction bases unmatched: 11. The sequencing input was PBMCs. This sequence originates from a woman in her 70s in good health. The chain uses TRBV20-1 and TRBJ2-5, with 9 bases matching TRBD2. As DNA, the CDR3 is TGCAGTGCTAGAAAACCGGGACTAGCTGTCGGGACCCAGTACTTC. This encodes CSARKPGLAVGTQYF.